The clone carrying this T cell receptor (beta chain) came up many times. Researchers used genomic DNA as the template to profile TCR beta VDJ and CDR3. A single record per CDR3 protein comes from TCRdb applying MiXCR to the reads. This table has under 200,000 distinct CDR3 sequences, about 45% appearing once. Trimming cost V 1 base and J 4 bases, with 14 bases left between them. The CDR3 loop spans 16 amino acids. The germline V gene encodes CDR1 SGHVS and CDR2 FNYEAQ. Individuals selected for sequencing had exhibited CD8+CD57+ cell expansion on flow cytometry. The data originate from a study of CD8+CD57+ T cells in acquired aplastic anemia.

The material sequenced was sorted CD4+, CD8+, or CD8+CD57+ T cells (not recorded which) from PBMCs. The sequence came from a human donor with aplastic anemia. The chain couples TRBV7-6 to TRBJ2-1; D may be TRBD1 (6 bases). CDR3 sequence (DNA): TGTGCCAGCAGCTTAGTCACAGGGTCGGGATACAATGAGCAGTTCTTC. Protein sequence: CASSLVTGSGYNEQFF.